Shown below are 16 T cell receptor beta chains from a single sample sequenced in a study of T cell responses to AZD1222 COVID-19 vaccine. Repertoires were generated with immunoSEQ multiplex PCR, while TCRdb's copy carries only in-frame clones and drops some. The sample yields 210,000 or so clones, about 94% seen once. Sequencing used peripheral blood, obtained 28 days after the second dose of the MenACWY control vaccine. Source of these receptors: an adult who received the MenACWY meningococcal vaccine as a control.

This clone was counted only a few times. The rearrangement links TRBV2 to TRBJ2-3; 9 bases line up with TRBD2. In germline, CDR1 is SNHLY, CDR2 FYNNEI. V was clipped by 4 bases and J by 3 bases; unmatched bases: 5. This CDR3 spans 15 amino acids. CDR3 in amino acids: CASSGLAGFTDTQYF. The CDR3, as DNA: TGTGCCAGCAGTGGCCTAGCGGGGTTTACAGATACGCAGTATTTT.

The DNA of the CDR3 is TGTGCCAGCAGATCCGGGACAGTTGGCTACACCTTC. This codes for CASRSGTVGYTF. The chain links TRBV3-1 (or the pseudogene TRBV3-2) to TRBJ1-2, with 7 bases fitting TRBD1. The CDR3 covers 12 residues. With 6 bases clipped from V and 7 bases from J, the junction kept 5 bases outside the gene matches. Germline values: CDR1 LGHDT, CDR2 YNNKEL (reference sequence).

CDR3 nucleotides: TGTGCCAGCAGCTTAGACAGTACCATCTACGAGCAGTACTTC. Amino acid sequence: CASSLDSTIYEQYF. The chain links TRBV7-8 to TRBJ2-7; no clear D gene. CDR3 length: 14 amino acids. CDR1 is SGHVS and CDR2 is FQNEAQ in the germline V gene. The ends were cut back, 1 base at V and 3 bases at J, with 10 bases in the middle.

The V gene is TRBV21-1, the J gene TRBJ2-1; the D call of TRBD2 is as the table states it, not checked on the DNA. TRBV21-1 is a listed pseudogene. The CDR3 length is 19 residues. This chain's CDR3 is CASSKLGLAGYSSYNEQFF. The CDR3 nucleotides read TGTGCCAGCAGCAAACTCGGACTAGCGGGGTATTCTTCCTACAATGAGCAGTTCTTC.

The rearrangement links TRBV9 to TRBJ2-2, with D perhaps matching TRBD2 (6 bases). Germline V gene sequence: CDR1 SGDLS, CDR2 YYNGEE. The CDR3 is 15 residues long. Trimming removed 4 bases at V and 0 bases at J, with 10 bases between. CDR3 residues: CASSREMTNTGELFF. CDR3 DNA: TGTGCCAGCAGCCGGGAGATGACGAACACCGGGGAGCTGTTTTTT.

This chain links TRBV7-9 with TRBJ2-6; 8 nucleotides align to TRBD1. With 6 bases clipped from V and 6 bases from J, the junction kept 16 bases outside the gene matches. Per germline, CDR1 SEHNR and CDR2 FQNEAQ (reference sequence). The CDR3 extends over 18 amino acids. The CDR3 reads CASSSSSGGVPVANVLTF. CDR3 DNA sequence: TGTGCCAGCAGTTCTTCCTCAGGGGGCGTCCCGGTGGCCAACGTCCTGACTTTC.

This chain uses TRBV28 with TRBJ1-2; 8 positions agree with TRBD1. Germline assignment: CDR1 MDHEN and CDR2 SYDVKM. V shed 3 bases, J shed 6 bases, and the junction held 9 bases outside the gene matches. The length of the CDR3 is 15 residues. CDR3 protein: CASSFKAGGRNGYTF. DNA for the CDR3: TGTGCCAGCAGTTTTAAAGCAGGGGGCAGGAATGGCTACACCTTC.

A note on this clone: The sample contains more than one DNA sequence encoding this CDR3. The chain joins TRBV4-1 to TRBJ2-6; tentatively, D is TRBD1 (6 bases). Trimming cost V 4 bases and J 4 bases, with 11 bases left between them. The germline V gene encodes CDR1 MGHRA and CDR2 YSYEKL. The CDR3 runs to 15 residues. CDR3 sequence (DNA): TGCGCCAGCAGCCCCAGGGGTTCCGGGGCCAACGTCCTGACTTTC. Protein product: CASSPRGSGANVLTF.

This clone was observed once. The chain combines TRBV6-6 with TRBJ2-7, with D possibly being TRBD2 (5 bases). V was trimmed by 4 bases and J by 5 bases, leaving 6 bases between them. The germline V gene encodes CDR1 MNHNY and CDR2 SVGAGI (reference sequence). The CDR3 length is 11 residues. DNA of the CDR3: TGTGCCAGCAGTTTGAGGGACGAGCAGTACTTC. Translated, it gives CASSLRDEQYF.

This chain links TRBV28 with TRBJ2-2; D gene unclear. The CDR3 has 13 amino acids. V was pared by 4 bases and J by 0 bases, with 3 bases between. The germline CDR1 and CDR2 sequences are MDHEN and SYDVKM. The CDR3 nucleotides read TGTGCCAGCAGTTCAACGAACACCGGGGAGCTGTTTTTT. It is translated as CASSSTNTGELFF.

This chain connects TRBV19 to TRBJ2-7, with 14 bases lining up with TRBD2. The trim removed 4 bases at V and 4 bases at J, leaving 9 bases unmatched. The germline gives CDR1 LNHDA, CDR2 SQIVND (reference sequence). The CDR3 contains 17 residues. As DNA, the CDR3 is TGTGCCAGTAGTAGCGGACTAGCGGGAGGCAAGTGGTACGAGCAGTACTTC. This gives the protein CASSSGLAGGKWYEQYF.

The CDR3 region has the DNA TGTGCCAGCAGCTTAAATTGGGACGGGTACGAGCAGTACTTC. Protein: CASSLNWDGYEQYF. This chain uses TRBV7-2 with TRBJ2-7; D may correspond to TRBD1 or TRBD2 (5 bases each). The CDR3 consists of 14 residues. Per germline, CDR1 SGHTA and CDR2 FQGNSA. The V end lost 2 bases, the J end lost 4 bases, and 12 bases lay between the germline ends.

The V and J genes are TRBV15 and TRBJ2-1; 8 bases are shared with TRBD2. The CDR3 runs 15 residues. Germline V gives CDR1 LNHNV, CDR2 YYDKDF (reference sequence). J was trimmed by 7 bases and V by 2 bases; bases with no gene match: 7. The CDR3 DNA reads TGTGCCACCAGCAGATTTGCGGGGGGTGAGAATGAGCAGTTCTTC. Amino acid sequence: CATSRFAGGENEQFF.

The rearrangement uses TRBV2 and TRBJ2-5; D not certain. CDR1 is SNHLY, CDR2 FYNNEI, per germline. CDR3 length equals 13 residues. V was trimmed by 10 bases and J by 7 bases, leaving 19 bases between them. CDR3 DNA sequence: TGTGCCACTCGAGGTCTGGCTTTCAGGACCCAGTACTTC. As protein: CATRGLAFRTQYF.

In its sample, this clone was seen once. The chain employs TRBV10-3 and TRBJ2-7, with D perhaps matching TRBD1 or TRBD2 (5 bases each). CDR3 length equals 14 residues. V shed 0 bases and J shed 4 bases, with 10 bases lying between them. In germline, CDR1 is ENHRY, CDR2 SYGVKD. For the CDR3, the DNA is TGTGCCATCAGTGAGTCGACGGGGCAGTACGAGCAGTACTTC. This translates into CAISESTGQYEQYF.

The genes are TRBV6-5 and TRBJ1-6, with D unclear. V was shortened by 4 bases and J by 14 bases, with 18 bases between the two germline ends. Germline V CDR1 and CDR2: MNHEY, SVGAGI. CDR3 length: 14 residues. The CDR3 spells CASSFASLPFTLHF. The CDR3 DNA sequence: TGTGCCAGCAGTTTCGCCTCGTTACCTTTCACCCTCCACTTT.